Listed below are T cell receptor beta chains from one sample, sequenced in a study of human T cells and chemical hapten exposure. MiXCR was run by TCRdb on the RACE reads, yielding one entry per CDR3 protein. This repertoire shows 200,000 to 300,000 distinct CDR3 sequences, about 9.4% found once; its top ten account for 2% to 2.5%. Sequences were derived from whole blood, sampled in connection with sensitization to the hapten diphenylcyclopropenone (DPC). The receptors were sampled from a woman aged 40-49 years with alopecia areata. Some clones in this sample may be carry-over from other donors' samples. Both conserved end residues are part of each CDR3. The D gene is left open where the match is weak. Clone sizes are given selectively: once, few, many, or a class where the clone is expanded.

>many|TRBJ2-2|TRBV6-2/TRBV6-3|.
TGTGCCAGCAGTTACTCGAGGCGGACGAACACCGGGGAGCTGTTTTTT
CASSYSRRTNTGELFF
>.|TRBJ1-1|TRBV2|.
TGTGCCAGCAGCCAGGAAAAGAACACTGAAGCTTTCTTT
CASSQEKNTEAFF
>.|TRBJ1-1|TRBV6-2/TRBV6-3|.
TGTGCCAGCAGTTTCGCCTGGGGGACTGAAGCTTTCTTT
CASSFAWGTEAFF
>.|TRBJ1-5|TRBV30|.
TGTGCCTGGAGTGTACTTTCGAGGCCCCAGCATTTT
CAWSVLSRPQHF
>few|TRBJ2-5|TRBV9|.
TGTGCCAGCAGTTTCATCGGGACTTCACAAGAGACCCAGTACTTC
CASSFIGTSQETQYF
>.|TRBJ2-5|TRBV11-2|TRBD1
TGTGCCAGCAGCTTAGAACCAGGGGGCGGCCTGGAGACCCAGTACTTC
CASSLEPGGGLETQYF
>many|TRBJ2-3|TRBV6-2/TRBV6-3|.
TGTGCCAGCAGTTATGCCGGAGATACGCAGTATTTT
CASSYAGDTQYF
>few|TRBJ2-1|TRBV6-1|TRBD2
TGTGCCAGCAGTCTTAGCGGGTCCTCGATGAGCTCCTACAATGAGCAGTTCTTC
CASSLSGSSMSSYNEQFF
>many|TRBJ1-1|TRBV4-3|.
TGCGCCAGCAGCCAAGACGGGACGCAGAACACTGAAGCTTTCTTT
CASSQDGTQNTEAFF
>.|TRBJ2-7|TRBV9|TRBD2
TGTGCCAGCAGCGCAGAACTAGCGGGAGACGACGAGCAGTACTTC
CASSAELAGDDEQYF
>.|TRBJ2-3|TRBV20-1|TRBD1
TGCAGTGCAAAGACAGGGGGGAGTTCAGATACGCAGTATTTT
CSAKTGGSSDTQYF
>.|TRBJ2-3|TRBV11-2|.
TGTGCCAGCAGCCCTACGAGCCTCGGGACAGATACGCAGTATTTT
CASSPTSLGTDTQYF
>few|TRBJ2-6|TRBV29-1|TRBD1
TGCAGCGTTGGGACAGGGGCTGGGGCCAACGTCCTGACTTTC
CSVGTGAGANVLTF
>.|TRBJ2-7|TRBV28|TRBD1
TGTGCCAGCTGCCTCCCCGGGACAGGGGAAGAGCAGTACTTC
CASCLPGTGEEQYF